This TCR beta chain came from a study of shared clonotypes between healthy human individuals. On the study more broadly: Those who served as donors were two women and a few men between the ages of 18 and 49. Study-wide points: Large sequencing depth failed to make sorted-subset sequencing complete, rarefaction showed.

Trimming took 6 bases from V and 3 from J, leaving 10 bases between them. The CDR3 runs to 13 residues. Germline CDR1 is ENHRY and CDR2 is SYGVKD. Comment on this clone: Antigen: not known.

Sequencing was performed with immunoSEQ multiplex PCR; in TCRdb, only in-frame clones are kept and a portion is missing. Of over 850,000 clones detected, around 78% appear once; the ten largest clones hold 0.6% to 0.7%. Those who donated, Caucasian adults without exception, all lived in Nashville, Tennessee. CD4+ cell separation produced CD45RA+ naive and CD45RA-negative memory subsets. The receptor comes from a man aged 18 to 35 in good health. Some clones in this sample may be carry-over from other donors' samples. The genes are TRBV10-3 and TRBJ2-3; D is undetermined. The sample consisted of memory CD4+ T cells from PBMCs. The subset is: CD45RA-negative fraction. The CDR3 loop reads CAIRPADTDTQYF. In nucleotides, the CDR3 is TGTGCCATCAGGCCGGCAGATACAGATACGCAGTATTTT.